The 3 T cell receptor beta chains presented below share a single source sample, sequenced in a study of identical twins. TCRdb reprocessed the 5' RACE reads with MiXCR, giving one entry per CDR3 protein. The table has about 810,000 distinct CDR3 sequences, around 12% seen once. This same sample was also taken into another study, of yellow fever vaccine responses in identical twins.

The sample comprised PBMCs. The receptors derive from a woman younger than 35 in good health.

In this sample, this clonotype turned up many times. The V call is TRBV6-5, the J call TRBJ1-1; TRBD1 agrees at 8 bases. Per germline, CDR1 MNHEY and CDR2 SVGAGI. The CDR3 runs to 15 residues. V was pared by 1 base and J by 5 bases, with 6 bases of the junction left unmatched. The CDR3 DNA reads TGTGCCAGCAGTTACTTCCGGACAGGGATTACTGAAGCTTTCTTT. Amino acid sequence: CASSYFRTGITEAFF.

The V gene is TRBV7-9, the J gene TRBJ2-2; D call uncertain. V lost 0 bases, J lost 4 bases, and 15 bases lay in between. CDR3 length: 17 residues. Looked up from germline, CDR1 is SEHNR and CDR2 is FQNEAQ (reference sequence). The CDR3 is CASSLAMVAAATGELFF. The CDR3 DNA reads as TGTGCCAGCAGCTTAGCGATGGTAGCTGCTGCCACCGGGGAGCTGTTTTTT. The full variable domain, with the rest looked up from reference TRBV7-9 and TRBJ2-2, is DTGVSQNPRHKITKRGQNVTFRCDPISEHNRLYWYRQTLGQGPEFLTYFQNEAQLEKSRLLSDRFSAERPKGSFSTLEIQRTEQGDSAMYLCASSLAMVAAATGELFFGEGSRLTVL.

The sample holds a few counts of this clonotype. The chain is built from TRBV12-3 or TRBV12-4 and TRBJ2-3; TRBD2 matches 8 bases. CDR3 size: 15 residues. V shed 2 bases and J 4 bases; nucleotides not matched to a gene: 5. The CDR3 loop reads CASSLSGGPSDTQYF. The DNA for the CDR3 is TGTGCCAGCAGTTTATCGGGAGGGCCTTCAGATACGCAGTATTTT.